The 8 T cell receptor beta chains below all came from one sample that was sequenced in a study of T cells in Graves' hyperthyroidism and ophthalmopathy. The CDR3 regions of TCR beta were amplified from RNA transcripts. An initial round of RT-PCR targeting the TCR CDR3 relied on the HTBI primer set. TCRdb fed the multiplex PCR reads into MiXCR, producing one record per CDR3 protein. This table holds under 500,000 distinct CDR3 sequences, about 14% found once. Sequenced: blood. All receptors come from a man aged 50 or older with Graves' ophthalmopathy.

At least ten counts were recorded for this clonotype. The V gene is TRBV7-2, the J gene TRBJ2-1; D perhaps matches TRBD2 (6 bases). V was trimmed by 5 bases and J by 6 bases, leaving 17 bases between them. The CDR3 is 15 amino acids. The germline CDR1 and CDR2 sequences are SGHTA and FQGNSA. This chain's CDR3 is CASSPTWGVANEQFF. In DNA form, the CDR3 reads TGTGCCAGCAGCCCTACTTGGGGGGTAGCCAATGAGCAGTTCTTC.

Many counts were recorded for this clonotype. The V gene is TRBV3-1, the J gene TRBJ1-2; D not resolved. The V end was cut by 0 bases, the J end by 10 bases, with 15 bases between. CDR3 size: 14 residues. Germline V gives CDR1 LGHDT, CDR2 YNNKEL (reference sequence). The CDR3 DNA reads as TGTGCCAGCAGCCAAGATGGGGAGGCCTTTGTCTACACCTTC. Protein product: CASSQDGEAFVYTF.

Many counts were recorded for this clonotype. The chain is built from TRBV11-3 and TRBJ2-2, with D hard to call. Between the trimmed V and J ends, which lost 4 bases and 0 bases, there was a span of 12 bases. The CDR3 sequence is 16 residues long. CDR1 is SGHNT and CDR2 is YENEEA in the germline V gene. The CDR3 DNA reads TGTGCCAGCAGCTGGTCGTCTACCTCGAACACCGGGGAGCTGTTTTTT. Protein sequence: CASSWSSTSNTGELFF.

This clonotype was observed many times. This sequence joins TRBV6-5 and TRBJ2-5; D is undetermined. The V and J ends lost 0 bases and 5 bases respectively, with 13 bases between them. CDR3 length: 15 residues. CDR1 and CDR2 (germline): MNHEY, SVGAGI. CDR3 sequence (DNA): TGTGCCAGCAGTTACTCGAGATGGGCCAGCGAGACCCAGTACTTC. It codes for CASSYSRWASETQYF.

The chain is built from TRBV19 and TRBJ2-7, with 7 bases identical to TRBD1. The germline V gene encodes CDR1 LNHDA and CDR2 SQIVND (reference sequence). The J segment lost 6 bases and the V segment lost 0 bases, leaving 8 bases of the junction unmatched. The CDR3 consists of 15 residues. The CDR3 bases are TGTGCCAGTAGTATAGATCCAGGGGGAAGATGCGAGCAGTACTTC. Encoded protein: CASSIDPGGRCEQYF.

This clonotype has at least ten counts. The genes are TRBV18 and TRBJ2-1; weak D call: TRBD2 (5 bases). V dropped 3 bases and J dropped 2 bases, with 8 bases sitting between them. The V gene's germline CDR1 is KGHSH and CDR2 LQKENI. This CDR3 spans 14 amino acids. The CDR3 reads CASSPGDPYNEQFF. CDR3 bases: TGTGCCAGCTCACCGGGAGACCCCTACAATGAGCAGTTCTTC. Looking up the rest from reference TRBV18 and TRBJ2-1 gives the full variable domain: NAGVMQNPRHLVRRRGQEARLRCSPMKGHSHVYWYRQLPEEGLKFMVYLQKENIIDESGMPKERFSAEFPKEGPSILRIQQVVRGDSAAYFCASSPGDPYNEQFFGPGTRLTVL.

This clonotype showed up many times. This chain connects TRBV24-1 to TRBJ2-1, with 7 bases that match TRBD2. Germline V gene lookup returns CDR1 KGHDR and CDR2 SFDVKD. The ends lost 5 bases at V and 2 bases at J; junction bases unmatched: 2. The CDR3 covers 14 residues. CDR3 DNA: TGTGCCACCAGTGGCGGGAGCGCCTACAATGAGCAGTTCTTC. Residues: CATSGGSAYNEQFF.

The table lists this clonotype with many counts. The chain links TRBV5-1 to TRBJ1-1; a possible D gene is TRBD1 (5 bases). Trimming took 0 bases from V and 0 from J, leaving 9 bases between them. CDR3 length: 15 amino acids. Germline V gives CDR1 SGHRS, CDR2 YFSETQ. This chain's CDR3 is CASSLVGGLNTEAFF. CDR3 coding DNA: TGCGCCAGCAGCTTGGTTGGGGGACTGAACACTGAAGCTTTCTTT. The full variable domain, in which reference TRBV5-1 and TRBJ1-1 provide the parts outside the CDR3, is KAGVTQTPRYLIKTRGQQVTLSCSPISGHRSVSWYQQTPGQGLQFLFEYFSETQRNKGNFPGRFSGRQFSNSRSEMNVSTLELGDSALYLCASSLVGGLNTEAFFGQGTRLTVV.